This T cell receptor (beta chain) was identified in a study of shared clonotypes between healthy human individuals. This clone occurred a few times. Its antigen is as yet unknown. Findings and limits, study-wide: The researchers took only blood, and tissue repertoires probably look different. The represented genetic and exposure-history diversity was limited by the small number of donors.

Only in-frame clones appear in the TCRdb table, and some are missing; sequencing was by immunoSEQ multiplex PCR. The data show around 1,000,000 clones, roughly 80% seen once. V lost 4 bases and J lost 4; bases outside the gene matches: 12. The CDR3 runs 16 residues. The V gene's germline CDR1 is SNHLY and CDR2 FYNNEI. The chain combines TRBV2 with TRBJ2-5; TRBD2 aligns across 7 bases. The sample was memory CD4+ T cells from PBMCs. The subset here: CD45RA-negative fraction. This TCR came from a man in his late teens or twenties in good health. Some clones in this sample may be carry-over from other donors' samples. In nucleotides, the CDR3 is TGTGCCAGCAGTGCACGTGGGAGGGCCCTAGGAGAGACCCAGTACTTC. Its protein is CASSARGRALGETQYF.